This TCR beta chain comes out of a study of human T cells and chemical hapten exposure. Whole blood, unfractionated, served as the material for total RNA extraction. This clonotype was seen a handful of times. Via MiXCR, TCRdb re-called the 5' RACE reads, giving one row per CDR3 protein. Of around 100,000 distinct CDR3 sequences in the sample, around a fifth were seen once. Per the germline V gene, CDR1 is SGHRS and CDR2 is YFSETQ. The CDR3 has 11 residues. V was clipped by 0 bases and J by 8 bases, with 5 bases between them. This sequence joins TRBV5-1 and TRBJ1-1; D ambiguous. The TCR was taken from a human donor in good health. CDR3 in amino acids: CASSLDREAFF. The CDR3, as DNA: TGCGCCAGCAGCTTGGACAGAGAAGCTTTCTTT. The entire variable domain, with the rest obtained from reference TRBV5-1 and TRBJ1-1, is as follows: KAGVTQTPRYLIKTRGQQVTLSCSPISGHRSVSWYQQTPGQGLQFLFEYFSETQRNKGNFPGRFSGRQFSNSRSEMNVSTLELGDSALYLCASSLDREAFFGQGTRLTVV.